Detailed here is one T cell receptor (beta chain). The data were taken from a study of shared clonotypes between healthy human individuals. The CDR3 runs to 15 residues. The V and J ends lost 4 bases and 10 bases, in that order; junction bases with no gene match: 13. Germline CDR1 reads SGHNT; CDR2 reads YYREEE (reference sequence). Partitioning of CD4+ cells yielded a CD45RA+ naive subset and a CD45RA-negative memory subset. Libraries were prepared by immunoSEQ multiplex PCR; TCRdb keeps only in-frame clonotypes and omits some of them. The sample includes over a million clones, 97% to 99% of them seen just once.

V and J are TRBV5-4 and TRBJ2-1; 8 positions match TRBD2. The specimen sequenced was naive CD4+ T cells sorted from blood. Specified subset: CD45RA+ positively selected. This sequence was found in a man aged 30 to 45 in good health. CDR3 residues: CASSTSPLLAEEQFF. For the CDR3, the DNA is TGTGCCAGCAGCACATCCCCCTTACTAGCGGAGGAGCAGTTCTTC.